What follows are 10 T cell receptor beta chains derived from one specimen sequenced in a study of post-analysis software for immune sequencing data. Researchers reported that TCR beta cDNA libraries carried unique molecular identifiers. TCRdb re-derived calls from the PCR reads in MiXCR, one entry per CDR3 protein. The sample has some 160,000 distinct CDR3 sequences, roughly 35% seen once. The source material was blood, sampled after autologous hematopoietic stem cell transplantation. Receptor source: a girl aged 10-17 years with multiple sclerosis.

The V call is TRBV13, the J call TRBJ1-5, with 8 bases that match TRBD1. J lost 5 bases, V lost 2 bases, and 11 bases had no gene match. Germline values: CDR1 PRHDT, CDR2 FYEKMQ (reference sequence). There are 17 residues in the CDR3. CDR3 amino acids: CASSLTTGGRRDQPQHF. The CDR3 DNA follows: TGTGCCAGCAGCTTAACTACAGGGGGGCGGAGGGATCAGCCCCAGCATTTT.

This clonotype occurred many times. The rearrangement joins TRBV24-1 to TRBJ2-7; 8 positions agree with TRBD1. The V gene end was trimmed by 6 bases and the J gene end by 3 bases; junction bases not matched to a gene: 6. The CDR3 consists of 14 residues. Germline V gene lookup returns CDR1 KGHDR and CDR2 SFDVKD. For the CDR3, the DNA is TGTGCCACCAGTCCAGGGGGCCCTTTCTACGAGCAGTACTTC. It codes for CATSPGGPFYEQYF.

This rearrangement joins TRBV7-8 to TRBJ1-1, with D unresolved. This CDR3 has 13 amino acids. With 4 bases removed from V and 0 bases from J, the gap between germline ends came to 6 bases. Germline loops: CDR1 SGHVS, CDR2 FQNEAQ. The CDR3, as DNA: TGTGCCAGCAGCTCGAATATGAACACTGAAGCTTTCTTT. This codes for CASSSNMNTEAFF.

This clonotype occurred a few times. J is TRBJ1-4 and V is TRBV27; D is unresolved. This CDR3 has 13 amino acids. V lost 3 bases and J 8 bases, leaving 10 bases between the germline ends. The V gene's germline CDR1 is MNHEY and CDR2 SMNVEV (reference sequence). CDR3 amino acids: CASSLANEEKLFF. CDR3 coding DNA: TGTGCCAGCAGTTTGGCCAACGAGGAAAAACTGTTTTTT.

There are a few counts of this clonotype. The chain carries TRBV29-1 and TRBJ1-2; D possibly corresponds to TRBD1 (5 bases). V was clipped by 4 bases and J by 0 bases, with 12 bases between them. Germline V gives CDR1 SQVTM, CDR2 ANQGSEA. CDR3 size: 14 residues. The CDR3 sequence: CSVGGGPANYGYTF. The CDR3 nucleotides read TGCAGCGTTGGGGGGGGACCCGCTAACTATGGCTACACCTTC.

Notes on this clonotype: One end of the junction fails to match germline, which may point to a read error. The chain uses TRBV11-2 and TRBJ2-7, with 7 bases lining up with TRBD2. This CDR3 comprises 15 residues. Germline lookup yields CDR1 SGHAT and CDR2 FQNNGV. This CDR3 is CARSLLGGSSYEQYF. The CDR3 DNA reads TGTGCCCGCAGCTTGTTGGGCGGGAGCTCCTACGAGCAGTACTTC.

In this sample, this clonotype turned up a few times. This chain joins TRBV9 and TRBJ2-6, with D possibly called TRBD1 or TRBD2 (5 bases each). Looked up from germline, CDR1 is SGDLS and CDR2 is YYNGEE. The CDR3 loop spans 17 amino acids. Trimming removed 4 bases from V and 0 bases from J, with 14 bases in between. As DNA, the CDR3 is TGTGCCAGCAGCCCAGGGACGGACTTCTCTGGGGCCAACGTCCTGACTTTC. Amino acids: CASSPGTDFSGANVLTF.

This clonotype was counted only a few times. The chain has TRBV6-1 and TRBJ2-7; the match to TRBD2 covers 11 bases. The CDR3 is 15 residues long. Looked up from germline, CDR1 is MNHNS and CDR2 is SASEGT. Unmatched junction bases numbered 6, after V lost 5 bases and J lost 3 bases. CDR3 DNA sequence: TGTGCCAGCAGTCAGTCTACTAGCGGGAGCTACGAGCAGTACTTC. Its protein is CASSQSTSGSYEQYF.

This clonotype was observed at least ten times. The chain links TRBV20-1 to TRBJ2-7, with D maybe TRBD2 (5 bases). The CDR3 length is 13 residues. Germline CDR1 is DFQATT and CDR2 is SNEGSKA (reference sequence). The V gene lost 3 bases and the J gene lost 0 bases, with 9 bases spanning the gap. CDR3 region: CSASYLASYEQYF. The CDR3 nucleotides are TGCAGTGCTAGTTACCTAGCCTCCTACGAGCAGTACTTC.

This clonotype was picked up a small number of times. The CDR3 loop reads CSAFTGTSDHEQFF. CDR3 bases: TGCAGTGCCTTTACCGGGACTAGCGACCATGAGCAGTTCTTC. The chain combines TRBV20-1 with TRBJ2-1; TRBD2 matches 10 bases. The CDR3 runs to 14 residues. Germline CDR1 DFQATT, CDR2 SNEGSKA (reference sequence). V trimming: 6 bases; J trimming: 8 bases; junction bases outside the gene matches: 10.